Given below is one T cell receptor beta chain in context. Its antigen remains unidentified. V was trimmed by 6 bases and J by 1 base, leaving 9 bases between them. This CDR3 comprises 12 residues. Looked up from germline, CDR1 is GTSNPN and CDR2 is SVGIG (reference sequence). The protocol was immunoSEQ multiplex PCR, while the TCRdb copy is restricted to in-frame clones and leaves out a portion. The table has 110,000 to 150,000 clones, over 90% seen once; the top ten hold around 5%. This record belongs to a study of T cell responses to AZD1222 COVID-19 vaccine. About the study: Second doses at about 4 or about 12 weeks were pooled.

Study-wide results and limits: Seropositive at baseline were only a handful of AZD1222 recipients. The study reported that nearly half of spike-specific TCRs target unmutated variant regions.

This specimen was peripheral blood, taken on day 0 of AZD1222 vaccination. This receptor was identified in an adult in good health. V gene TRBV30 combines with J gene TRBJ1-1; the D is unclear. CDR3 residues: CACLTRNTEAFF. CDR3 sequence (DNA): TGTGCCTGCCTAACAAGGAACACTGAAGCTTTCTTT.